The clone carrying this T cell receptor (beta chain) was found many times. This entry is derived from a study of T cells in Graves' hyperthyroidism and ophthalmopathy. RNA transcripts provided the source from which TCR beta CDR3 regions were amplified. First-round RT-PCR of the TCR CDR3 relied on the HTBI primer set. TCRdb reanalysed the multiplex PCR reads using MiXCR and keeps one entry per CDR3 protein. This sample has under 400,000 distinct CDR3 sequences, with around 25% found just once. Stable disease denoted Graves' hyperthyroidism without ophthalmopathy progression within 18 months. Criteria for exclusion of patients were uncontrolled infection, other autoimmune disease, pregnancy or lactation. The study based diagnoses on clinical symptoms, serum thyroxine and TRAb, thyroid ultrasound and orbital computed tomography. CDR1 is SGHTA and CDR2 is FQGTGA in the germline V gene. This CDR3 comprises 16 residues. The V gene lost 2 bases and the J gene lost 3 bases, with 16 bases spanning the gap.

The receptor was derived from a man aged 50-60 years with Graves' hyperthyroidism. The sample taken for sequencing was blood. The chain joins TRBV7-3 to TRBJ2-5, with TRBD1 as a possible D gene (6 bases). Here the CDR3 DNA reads TGTGCCAGCAGCTTAGAGGCTGGGACAACAAAAGAGACCCAGTACTTC. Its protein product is CASSLEAGTTKETQYF.